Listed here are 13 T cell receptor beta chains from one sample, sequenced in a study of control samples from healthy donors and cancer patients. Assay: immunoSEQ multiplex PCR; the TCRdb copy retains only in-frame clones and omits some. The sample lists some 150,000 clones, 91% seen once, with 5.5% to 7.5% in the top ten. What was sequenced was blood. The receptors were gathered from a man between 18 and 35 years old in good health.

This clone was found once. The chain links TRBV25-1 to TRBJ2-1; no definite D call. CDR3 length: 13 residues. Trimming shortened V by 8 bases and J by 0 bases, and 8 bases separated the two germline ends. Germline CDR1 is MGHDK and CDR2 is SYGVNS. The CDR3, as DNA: TGTGCCAGCTCCCGCAGCTCCTACAATGAGCAGTTCTTC. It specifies CASSRSSYNEQFF.

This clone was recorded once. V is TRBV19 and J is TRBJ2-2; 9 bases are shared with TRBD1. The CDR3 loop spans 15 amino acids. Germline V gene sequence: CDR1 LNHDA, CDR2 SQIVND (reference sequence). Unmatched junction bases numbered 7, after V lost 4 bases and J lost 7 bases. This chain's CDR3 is CASSTKQGAGGELFF. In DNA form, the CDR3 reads TGTGCCAGTAGTACAAAACAGGGGGCCGGCGGGGAGCTGTTTTTT. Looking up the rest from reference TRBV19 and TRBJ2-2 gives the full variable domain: DGGITQSPKYLFRKEGQNVTLSCEQNLNHDAMYWYRQDPGQGLRLIYYSQIVNDFQKGDIAEGYSVSREKKESFPLTVTSAQKNPTAFYLCASSTKQGAGGELFFGEGSRLTVL.

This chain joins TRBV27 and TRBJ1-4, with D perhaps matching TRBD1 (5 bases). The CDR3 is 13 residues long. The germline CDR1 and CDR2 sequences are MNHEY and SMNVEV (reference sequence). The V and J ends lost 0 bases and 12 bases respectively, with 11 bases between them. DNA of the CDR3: TGTGCCAGCAGTTTATCCGGGACGGCTGAACTGTTTTTT. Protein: CASSLSGTAELFF.

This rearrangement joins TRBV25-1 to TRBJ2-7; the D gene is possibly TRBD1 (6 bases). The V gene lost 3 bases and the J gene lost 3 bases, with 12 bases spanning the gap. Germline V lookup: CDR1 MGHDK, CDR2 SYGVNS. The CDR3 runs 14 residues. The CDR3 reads CASSDGGRSYEQYF. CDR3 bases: TGTGCCAGCAGTGATGGGGGCCGAAGCTACGAGCAGTACTTC.

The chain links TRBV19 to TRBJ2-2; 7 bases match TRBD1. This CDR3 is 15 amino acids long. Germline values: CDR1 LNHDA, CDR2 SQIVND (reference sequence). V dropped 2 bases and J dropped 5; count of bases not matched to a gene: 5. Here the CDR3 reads CASSIQGVYTGELFF. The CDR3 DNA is TGTGCCAGTAGTATACAGGGGGTGTATACCGGGGAGCTGTTTTTT. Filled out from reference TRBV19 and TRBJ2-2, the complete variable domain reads DGGITQSPKYLFRKEGQNVTLSCEQNLNHDAMYWYRQDPGQGLRLIYYSQIVNDFQKGDIAEGYSVSREKKESFPLTVTSAQKNPTAFYLCASSIQGVYTGELFFGEGSRLTVL.

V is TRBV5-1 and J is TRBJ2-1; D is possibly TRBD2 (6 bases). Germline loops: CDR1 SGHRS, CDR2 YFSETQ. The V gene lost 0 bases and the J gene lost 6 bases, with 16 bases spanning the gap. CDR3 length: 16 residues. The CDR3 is CASSLDTRGLSNEQFF. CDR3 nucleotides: TGCGCCAGCAGCTTGGATACCCGGGGGTTGTCCAATGAGCAGTTCTTC. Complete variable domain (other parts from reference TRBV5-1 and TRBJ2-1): KAGVTQTPRYLIKTRGQQVTLSCSPISGHRSVSWYQQTPGQGLQFLFEYFSETQRNKGNFPGRFSGRQFSNSRSEMNVSTLELGDSALYLCASSLDTRGLSNEQFFGPGTRLTVL.

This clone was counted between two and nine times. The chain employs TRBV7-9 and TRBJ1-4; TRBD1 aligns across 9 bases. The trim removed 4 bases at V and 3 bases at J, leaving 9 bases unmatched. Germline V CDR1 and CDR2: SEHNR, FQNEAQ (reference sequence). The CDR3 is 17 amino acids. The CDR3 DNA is TGTGCCAGCAGCTCTACCCGAACAGGGGGCTCTAATGAAAAACTGTTTTTT. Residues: CASSSTRTGGSNEKLFF.

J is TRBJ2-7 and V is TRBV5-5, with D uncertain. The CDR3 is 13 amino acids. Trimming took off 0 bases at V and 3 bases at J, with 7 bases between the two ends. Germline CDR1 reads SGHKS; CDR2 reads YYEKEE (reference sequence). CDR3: CASSLAYSYEQYF. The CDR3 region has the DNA TGTGCCAGCAGCTTGGCGTACAGCTACGAGCAGTACTTC.

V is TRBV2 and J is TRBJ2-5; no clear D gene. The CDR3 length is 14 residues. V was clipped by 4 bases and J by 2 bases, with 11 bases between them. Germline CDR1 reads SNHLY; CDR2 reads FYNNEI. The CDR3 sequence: CASSAQALQETQYF. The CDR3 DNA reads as TGTGCCAGCAGTGCTCAGGCGTTGCAAGAGACCCAGTACTTC.

This chain's CDR3 is CASKREGGTGNTIYF. The CDR3 DNA sequence: TGTGCCAGCAAAAGGGAGGGGGGGACTGGAAACACCATATATTTT. The chain uses TRBV2 and TRBJ1-3; the D gene is possibly TRBD1 (6 bases). From germline, CDR1 is SNHLY and CDR2 FYNNEI. Trimming left V 7 bases short and J 2 bases short, with 15 bases between. The CDR3 is 15 amino acids.

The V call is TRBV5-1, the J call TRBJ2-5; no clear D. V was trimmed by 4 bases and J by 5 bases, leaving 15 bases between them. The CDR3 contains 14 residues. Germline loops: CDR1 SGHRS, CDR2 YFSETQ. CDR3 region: CASSPAIAGETQYF. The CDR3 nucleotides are TGCGCCAGCAGCCCGGCGATAGCTGGCGAGACCCAGTACTTC.

CDR3: CASSADSLSYEQYF. Written as DNA, the CDR3 is TGTGCCAGCAGCGCGGACAGCCTTTCCTACGAGCAGTACTTC. The V gene is TRBV9, the J gene TRBJ2-7, with D possibly TRBD1 on 6 matching bases. V lost 3 bases, J lost 1 base, and 11 bases lay in between. CDR1 and CDR2 from the germline V gene are SGDLS and YYNGEE. This CDR3 has 14 amino acids.

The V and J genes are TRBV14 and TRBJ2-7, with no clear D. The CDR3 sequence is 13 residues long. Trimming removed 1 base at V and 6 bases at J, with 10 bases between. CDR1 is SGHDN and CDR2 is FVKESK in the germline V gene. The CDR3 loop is CASSQGAVGEQYF. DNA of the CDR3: TGTGCCAGCAGCCAAGGGGCAGTGGGCGAGCAGTACTTC.